The subject of this entry is one T cell receptor beta chain. These data originate in a study of blood T cell repertoires in COVID-19. Study details: Whether acute or convalescent, the COVID-19 samples came from the United States, Italy and Spain. PBMCs, B-cell-depleted T cells, or T cells provided the cDNA or gDNA that made up the material.

The authors' processing: Scientists estimated how many nucleated cells there were by amplifying reference gene primers. Produced via immunoSEQ multiplex PCR; TCRdb's table is partial and in-frame only. Clone size and V and J calls were adopted from that table, with D and trimming inferred from the DNA. This sample carries approximately 28,000 clones, about 90% of them seen once, and the ten largest clones take around 5%. Germline loops: CDR1 MNHEY, CDR2 SVGAGI. V lost 6 bases and J lost 5, with 11 bases in between. CDR3 length: 13 amino acids. The V and J genes are TRBV6-5 and TRBJ1-5, with a tentative D call TRBD1 (5 bases). The TCR was taken from a man in his fifties or sixties with active COVID-19. The sequenced sample consisted of peripheral blood. The CDR3 nucleotides read TGTGCCAGCAGGGGTGGGGGGTATCAGCCCCAGCATTTT. Translation gives CASRGGGYQPQHF.